Below are 17 T cell receptor beta chains sequenced from a single sample in a study of PD-L1 blockade in urothelial cancer. The repertoire was sequenced with immunoSEQ multiplex PCR; TCRdb's copy has only in-frame clones and lacks some. The table includes 120,000 or so clones, about 82% detected once. Described time point: peripheral blood 6 weeks after treatment start. Sample: PBMCs, taken around atezolizumab (anti-PD-L1) treatment. The receptors come from a man in his forties or fifties with urothelial cancer.

The chain uses TRBV10-1 and TRBJ2-5; no definite D call. CDR3 length equals 13 residues. Trimming pared 6 bases from V and 2 bases from J, leaving 10 bases between. Germline values: CDR1 WNHNN, CDR2 SYGVQD (reference sequence). CDR3 DNA sequence: TGCGCCAGCAGGAAAACCAGACAAGAGACCCAGTACTTC. This encodes CASRKTRQETQYF.

The gene calls are TRBV6-5 and TRBJ1-2; weak D call: TRBD1 (6 bases). Trimming shortened V by 5 bases and J by 4 bases, and 14 bases separated the two germline ends. In germline, CDR1 is MNHEY, CDR2 SVGAGI. This CDR3 region has 14 residues. CDR3 nucleotides: TGTGCCAGCAGTCCGGGACACACCAGCTATGGCTACACCTTC. Encoded protein: CASSPGHTSYGYTF.

This rearrangement joins TRBV10-3 to TRBJ2-7, with no clear D. The V gene lost 0 bases and the J gene lost 1 base, with 13 bases spanning the gap. Germline CDR1 reads ENHRY; CDR2 reads SYGVKD. This CDR3 is built from 16 residues. The CDR3 reads CAISESVASSSYEQYF. CDR3 coding DNA: TGTGCCATCAGTGAGTCGGTGGCATCAAGTTCCTACGAGCAGTACTTC.

In its sample, this clone was seen once. The chain carries TRBV2 and TRBJ2-2; 10 bases align to TRBD2. Trimming removed 6 bases from V and 5 bases from J; junction bases left unmatched: 9. This CDR3 is 16 amino acids long. CDR1 is SNHLY, CDR2 FYNNEI, per germline. Written as DNA, the CDR3 is TGTGCCAGCAGCATGTGGCTAGCGGGAGATACCGGGGAGCTGTTTTTT. Its translation is CASSMWLAGDTGELFF.

The rearrangement uses TRBV9 and TRBJ1-1, with unresolved D. Germline loops: CDR1 SGDLS, CDR2 YYNGEE. The length of the CDR3 is 15 residues. With 4 bases removed from V and 2 bases from J, the gap between germline ends came to 15 bases. CDR3 coding DNA: TGTGCCAGCAGCTCGATCCCTGCGGTTAACACTGAAGCTTTCTTT. Translated, it gives CASSSIPAVNTEAFF. The full variable domain, rest sourced from reference TRBV9 and TRBJ1-1, is DSGVTQTPKHLITATGQRVTLRCSPRSGDLSVYWYQQSLDQGLQFLIQYYNGEERAKGNILERFSAQQFPDLHSELNLSSLELGDSALYFCASSSIPAVNTEAFFGQGTRLTVV.

V and J are TRBV10-1 and TRBJ1-4; no clear D. Trimming removed 10 bases at V and 4 bases at J, with 16 bases between. This CDR3 is 14 amino acids long. Germline V gene lookup returns CDR1 WNHNN and CDR2 SYGVQD (reference sequence). CDR3 sequence reads: CAIPDPSGNEKLFF. The CDR3 bases are TGCGCCATACCTGATCCTTCCGGTAATGAAAAACTGTTTTTT.

The chain is built from TRBV7-9 and TRBJ2-3; 10 bases fit TRBD1. CDR3 length: 18 amino acids. Trimming cost V 5 bases and J 1 base; bases outside gene matches: 12. Germline-derived CDR1 and CDR2 are SEHNR and FQNEAQ (reference sequence). CDR3 sequence reads: CASSPSQIDRGRTDTQYF. DNA of the CDR3: TGTGCCAGCAGCCCTTCACAAATAGACAGGGGGCGCACAGATACGCAGTATTTT.

The chain uses TRBV27 and TRBJ2-5, with 7 bases lining up with TRBD2. The CDR3 runs to 15 residues. The germline CDR1 and CDR2 sequences are MNHEY and SMNVEV (reference sequence). V lost 6 bases to trimming and J lost 5 bases; unmatched junction nucleotides: 12. The CDR3 DNA is TGTGCCAGCAGCGTCCTGGGGGAGGGCCGGGAGACCCAGTACTTC. Its translation: CASSVLGEGRETQYF.

J is TRBJ2-7 and V is TRBV7-2, with D tentatively TRBD2 (5 bases). The CDR3 totals 13 residues. Germline CDR1 reads SGHTA; CDR2 reads FQGNSA. The V end was cut by 5 bases, the J end by 6 bases, with 14 bases between. The CDR3 sequence is CASSPGMTAEQYF. The DNA for the CDR3 is TGTGCCAGCAGCCCGGGAATGACTGCCGAGCAGTACTTC.

The chain uses TRBV18 and TRBJ1-5; maybe TRBD1 (5 bases). Germline loops: CDR1 KGHSH, CDR2 LQKENI. V shed 2 bases and J shed 1 base, with 9 bases lying between them. The CDR3 spans 15 residues. Here the CDR3 DNA reads TGTGCCAGCTCACCAGGTGCAGGGAGCAATCAGCCCCAGCATTTT. This encodes CASSPGAGSNQPQHF.

CDR3 DNA sequence: TGTGCCAGTAGTATTATTCAGAACCTCTCTGGAAACACCATATATTTT. Its translation: CASSIIQNLSGNTIYF. The V and J genes are TRBV19 and TRBJ1-3; D is unresolved. There are 16 residues in the CDR3. Trimming took 3 bases from V and 0 from J, leaving 12 bases between them. CDR1 and CDR2 (germline): LNHDA, SQIVND (reference sequence).

The chain is built from TRBV7-9 and TRBJ2-5; 9 bases map to TRBD2. Losses at the gene ends were 5 bases for V and 1 base for J; bases not matched to a gene: 5. The CDR3 runs 15 residues. CDR1 SEHNR and CDR2 FQNEAQ come from the germline V gene (reference sequence). The CDR3 region is CASSRKREAQETQYF. DNA for the CDR3: TGTGCCAGCAGCCGAAAGCGGGAGGCCCAAGAGACCCAGTACTTC.

This chain links TRBV29-1 with TRBJ2-1, with D tentatively TRBD2 (6 bases). This CDR3 comprises 10 residues. Germline V gene lookup returns CDR1 SQVTM and CDR2 ANQGSEA. V was shortened by 4 bases and J by 11 bases, with 9 bases between the two germline ends. CDR3 coding DNA: TGCAGCGTTGGGGAGGAGAAGCAGTTCTTC. As protein: CSVGEEKQFF.

The J gene is TRBJ1-1, the V gene TRBV7-9, with 10 bases identical to TRBD1. The CDR3 has 16 residues. CDR1 SEHNR and CDR2 FQNEAQ come from the germline V gene (reference sequence). V was pared by 8 bases and J by 2 bases, with 11 bases of the junction left unmatched. CDR3 DNA: TGTGCCAGCGGATCCGGGACAGGGGTCCTAAACACTGAAGCTTTCTTT. Translated, it gives CASGSGTGVLNTEAFF.

The CDR3 region is CASSLAPGTGALYGYTF. The CDR3 nucleotides are TGTGCCAGCAGCTTAGCCCCCGGGACAGGGGCGCTCTATGGCTACACCTTC. The chain couples TRBV7-6 to TRBJ1-2, with TRBD1 identical over 10 bases. Unmatched junction bases numbered 8, after V lost 0 bases and J lost 4 bases. The CDR3 extends over 17 amino acids. The germline V gene has CDR1 SGHVS and CDR2 FNYEAQ. The whole variable domain, filled in from reference TRBV7-6 and TRBJ1-2, reads GAGVSQSPRYKVTKRGQDVALRCDPISGHVSLYWYRQALGQGPEFLTYFNYEAQQDKSGLPNDRFSAERPEGSISTLTIQRTEQRDSAMYRCASSLAPGTGALYGYTFGSGTRLTVV.

The J gene is TRBJ2-7, the V gene TRBV6-6; 8 bases agree with TRBD2. CDR3 length: 12 amino acids. The V gene end was trimmed by 6 bases and the J gene end by 5 bases; junction bases not matched to a gene: 3. Germline V lookup: CDR1 MNHNY, CDR2 SVGAGI (reference sequence). CDR3 residues: CASRRTSNEQYF. DNA for the CDR3: TGTGCCAGCAGGCGGACTAGCAACGAGCAGTACTTC.

V gene TRBV29-1 combines with J gene TRBJ2-7, with a tentative D call TRBD2 (6 bases). V lost 4 bases and J lost 3, with 13 bases in between. The CDR3 has 13 amino acids. Looked up from germline, CDR1 is SQVTM and CDR2 is ANQGSEA. The DNA of the CDR3 is TGCAGCGTTGCGGGGGTTTCATTCTACGAGCAGTACTTC. This codes for CSVAGVSFYEQYF.